These 14 T cell receptor beta chains share one sample of origin, sequenced in a study of shared clonotypes between healthy human individuals. CD45RO-negative cells were positively selected for CCR7, leaving out terminally differentiated effector memory CD45RA+ cells. Generated by immunoSEQ multiplex PCR, the TCRdb table keeps only in-frame clones and is missing some. The sample holds around 620,000 clones, 90% to 95% seen once. The specimen was naive CD8+ T cells sorted from blood. These receptors all come from a woman aged 25 to 39 in good health.

The count of this clone is one. This chain joins TRBV9 and TRBJ1-1; TRBD1 aligns across 7 bases. V lost 3 bases and J lost 0; bases outside the gene matches: 8. CDR1 and CDR2 from the germline V gene are SGDLS and YYNGEE. There are 16 residues in the CDR3. The CDR3 nucleotides read TGTGCCAGCAGCGCATCACAGGGGCTAATGAACACTGAAGCTTTCTTT. Translation gives CASSASQGLMNTEAFF.

This clone was detected a few times. The genes are TRBV2 and TRBJ1-5; 9 bases match TRBD1. The CDR3 covers 15 residues. The germline gives CDR1 SNHLY, CDR2 FYNNEI. Trimming removed 3 bases from V and 6 bases from J; junction bases left unmatched: 6. CDR3 DNA: TGTGCCAGCAGTGATGTCGGGACAGGGCCTCAGCCCCAGCATTTT. As protein: CASSDVGTGPQPQHF.

The J gene is TRBJ2-1, the V gene TRBV11-2, with D possibly matching TRBD2 (6 bases). Germline V CDR1 and CDR2: SGHAT, FQNNGV. The CDR3 spans 14 residues. V lost 3 bases to trimming and J lost 1 base, with 7 bases between them. This chain's CDR3 is CASSLEGSYNEQFF. CDR3 nucleotide sequence: TGTGCCAGCAGCTTGGAGGGGTCCTACAATGAGCAGTTCTTC.

The chain uses TRBV2 and TRBJ1-1, with a possible D match to TRBD1 (5 bases). This CDR3 has 15 residues. CDR1 SNHLY and CDR2 FYNNEI come from the germline V gene. V was clipped by 6 bases and J by 1 base, with 15 bases between them. CDR3 amino acids: CASRGSDRQNTEAFF. CDR3 nucleotides: TGTGCCAGCAGGGGATCAGACAGACAGAACACTGAAGCTTTCTTT.

The chain has TRBV7-9 and TRBJ2-2; tentatively, D is TRBD1 (6 bases). Per germline, CDR1 SEHNR and CDR2 FQNEAQ (reference sequence). V lost 5 bases, J lost 1 base, and 14 bases lay in between. This CDR3 contains 16 residues. This chain's CDR3 is CASSPRTEGNTGELFF. The DNA of the CDR3 is TGTGCCAGCAGCCCACGGACAGAGGGGAACACCGGGGAGCTGTTTTTT.

With respect to this clone: This sample also contains other DNA sequences that code for the same CDR3. V usage is TRBV5-1 and J usage is TRBJ1-1; TRBD1 aligns across 9 bases. The junction had 1 base not matched to a gene; V was cut back by 3 bases and J by 1 base. The CDR3 is 14 amino acids. From germline, CDR1 is SGHRS and CDR2 YFSETQ. CDR3 protein: CASSWTGANTEAFF. The CDR3 DNA reads as TGCGCCAGCAGCTGGACAGGGGCGAACACTGAAGCTTTCTTT.

J is TRBJ1-5 and V is TRBV4-2, with D unclear. The CDR3 covers 13 residues. Germline V lookup: CDR1 LGHNA, CDR2 YNFKEQ. V was trimmed by 1 base and J by 4 bases, leaving 5 bases between them. The CDR3 nucleotides are TGTGCCAGCAGCCAAGTACTGAATCAGCCCCAGCATTTT. This gives the protein CASSQVLNQPQHF.

This clone was counted once. This chain links TRBV7-9 with TRBJ1-2, with D unresolved. The CDR3 runs 13 residues. Trimming removed 3 bases from V and 1 base from J, with 6 bases in between. Germline CDR1 reads SEHNR; CDR2 reads FQNEAQ (reference sequence). DNA for the CDR3: TGTGCCAGCAGCTTTAACAGTAACTATGGCTACACCTTC. It is translated as CASSFNSNYGYTF.

The genes are TRBV28 and TRBJ1-2; 10 bases match TRBD1. V lost 2 bases, J lost 10 bases, and 7 bases stayed unmatched. The CDR3 covers 14 residues. Germline V gene sequence: CDR1 MDHEN, CDR2 SYDVKM. CDR3 amino acids: CASSLVGTGDDYTF. In DNA form, the CDR3 reads TGTGCCAGCAGTTTAGTGGGGACAGGGGACGACTACACCTTC.

This clone occurred once. The rearrangement links TRBV27 to TRBJ1-1; D is possibly TRBD1 (6 bases). This CDR3 is built from 14 residues. In germline, CDR1 is MNHEY, CDR2 SMNVEV (reference sequence). V lost 6 bases and J lost 0, with 11 bases in between. The CDR3 DNA reads as TGTGCCAGCAGCCTCGAGGGGGTGAACACTGAAGCTTTCTTT. Its translation: CASSLEGVNTEAFF.

A note on this clone: The same CDR3 is also encoded by other DNA sequences in this sample. This sequence joins TRBV7-9 and TRBJ2-7; weak D call: TRBD1 (6 bases). Germline assignment: CDR1 SEHNR and CDR2 FQNEAQ (reference sequence). V was clipped by 4 bases and J by 0 bases, with 10 bases between them. The length of the CDR3 is 14 residues. CDR3 bases: TGTGCCAGCAGCTCGGGACAACGCTCCTACGAGCAGTACTTC. Amino acids: CASSSGQRSYEQYF. Using reference TRBV7-9 and TRBJ2-7 for the parts outside the CDR3, the full variable domain is DTGVSQNPRHKITKRGQNVTFRCDPISEHNRLYWYRQTLGQGPEFLTYFQNEAQLEKSRLLSDRFSAERPKGSFSTLEIQRTEQGDSAMYLCASSSGQRSYEQYFGPGTRLTVT.

J is TRBJ2-7 and V is TRBV4-1; 11 bases map to TRBD2. V dropped 2 bases and J dropped 6; count of bases not matched to a gene: 9. Germline V gives CDR1 MGHRA, CDR2 YSYEKL. This CDR3 region has 16 residues. The CDR3 sequence is CASSQPGLAEDIEQYF. Written as DNA, the CDR3 is TGCGCCAGCAGCCAACCGGGACTAGCGGAAGACATCGAGCAGTACTTC.

The chain recombines TRBV28 with TRBJ1-5; TRBD1 matches 7 bases. V gave up 5 bases and J gave up 5 bases; unmatched junction bases: 6. CDR3 length: 14 residues. Per germline, CDR1 MDHEN and CDR2 SYDVKM. CDR3 amino acids: CASSTTGVDQPQHF. DNA for the CDR3: TGTGCCAGCAGTACCACAGGGGTCGATCAGCCCCAGCATTTT.

This sequence joins TRBV28 and TRBJ2-7; 7 bases line up with TRBD1. J gave up 3 bases and V 6 bases, and 14 bases lay outside the gene matches. The CDR3 covers 16 residues. Looked up from germline, CDR1 is MDHEN and CDR2 is SYDVKM. CDR3 DNA: TGTGCCAGCAGAAGAACAGGGGACCCTTTATTCTACGAGCAGTACTTC. Translating it yields CASRRTGDPLFYEQYF.